The text below deals with one T cell receptor beta chain. The data were obtained in a study of blood T cell repertoires in COVID-19. About the study: In each case, the material was cDNA or gDNA derived from T cells, B-cell-depleted T cells, or PBMCs.

Profiling relied on immunoSEQ multiplex PCR, and the TCRdb table lists in-frame clones only, not all of them. This sample has approximately 170,000 clones; 65% to 80% occur once, and the top ten carry around an eighth. This CDR3 contains 11 residues. The V end was cut by 3 bases, the J end by 6 bases, with 6 bases between. The germline gives CDR1 MNHEY, CDR2 SVGAGI. V and J are TRBV6-5 and TRBJ2-7; D remains ambiguous. Sequencing was done on a sample of peripheral blood. This TCR came from a woman aged 45-65 years with acute or convalescent COVID-19. The CDR3 DNA reads TGTGCCAGCAGTTATCTATCCGAGCAGTACTTC. This sequence encodes CASSYLSEQYF.